Listed here are 25 T cell receptor beta chains from one sample, sequenced in a study of blood T cell repertoires in COVID-19. The assay was immunoSEQ multiplex PCR, and TCRdb's table has in-frame clones only and misses some. The sample lists about 97,000 clones, around nine tenths occurring once. Specimen: peripheral blood. The receptors were gathered from a man aged 50-60 years with active or convalescent COVID-19.

V and J are TRBV5-1 and TRBJ2-3, with TRBD2 matching over 9 bases. Trimming cost V 3 bases and J 4 bases; bases outside gene matches: 6. The CDR3 loop spans 15 amino acids. The germline V gene encodes CDR1 SGHRS and CDR2 YFSETQ. CDR3 DNA sequence: TGCGCCAGCAGCTCGGGGAGCGGGGGGTCAGATACGCAGTATTTT. Its protein product is CASSSGSGGSDTQYF.

This rearrangement joins TRBV10-2 to TRBJ2-3, with D uncertain. CDR1 is WSHSY, CDR2 SAAADI, per germline. The V and J ends lost 3 bases and 4 bases respectively, with 20 bases between them. The CDR3 sequence is 17 residues long. The CDR3 sequence: CASSDLGRPTLADTQYF. CDR3 sequence (DNA): TGCGCCAGCAGTGACCTAGGTAGGCCGACCCTGGCAGATACGCAGTATTTT.

This chain links TRBV7-9 with TRBJ1-2; D unresolved. V was cut by 3 bases and J by 3 bases, with 5 bases left in between. The CDR3 runs to 12 residues. The V gene's germline CDR1 is SEHNR and CDR2 FQNEAQ (reference sequence). CDR3 residues: CASSFVDYGYTF. CDR3 in DNA: TGTGCCAGCAGCTTTGTAGACTATGGCTACACCTTC.

The V call is TRBV5-6, the J call TRBJ1-2, with TRBD1 matching over 7 bases. CDR3 length equals 12 residues. Germline trimming cut 6 bases from V and 8 bases from J; bases unmatched to any gene: 7. Germline assignment: CDR1 SGHDT and CDR2 YYEEEE. The CDR3 coding sequence is TGTGCCAGCAACCGACAGGGTCGGGGCTACACCTTC. Its translation: CASNRQGRGYTF. Based on the CDR3 plus reference TRBV5-6 and TRBJ1-2, the full variable domain is DAGVTQSPTHLIKTRGQQVTLRCSPKSGHDTVSWYQQALGQGPQFIFQYYEEEERQRGNFPDRFSGHQFPNYSSELNVNALLLGDSALYLCASNRQGRGYTFGSGTRLTVV.

The V gene is TRBV24-1, the J gene TRBJ2-2; D remains unclear. This CDR3 is 17 amino acids long. V gave up 5 bases and J gave up 1 base, with 16 bases separating them. Germline lookup yields CDR1 KGHDR and CDR2 SFDVKD. Written as DNA, the CDR3 is TGTGCCACCAGTGCCCCGGGTTCCCTCGGGAACACCGGGGAGCTGTTTTTT. It codes for CATSAPGSLGNTGELFF.

The chain uses TRBV28 and TRBJ2-5, with TRBD1 identical over 8 bases. Germline V lookup: CDR1 MDHEN, CDR2 SYDVKM. The ends lost 4 bases at V and 4 bases at J; junction bases unmatched: 5. The CDR3 length is 14 residues. The chain's CDR3 is CASSSGQAAETQYF. The CDR3 bases are TGTGCCAGCAGTTCGGGACAGGCGGCAGAGACCCAGTACTTC.

In its sample, this clone was seen once. J is TRBJ1-2 and V is TRBV9, with D possibly being TRBD1 (5 bases). From germline, CDR1 is SGDLS and CDR2 YYNGEE. V was pared by 3 bases and J by 2 bases, with 8 bases between. This CDR3 has 13 residues. Here the CDR3 DNA reads TGTGCCAGCAGCGCCACAGGAAACTATGGCTACACCTTC. The encoded protein is CASSATGNYGYTF. Together with reference TRBV9 and TRBJ1-2, the CDR3 gives the full variable domain: DSGVTQTPKHLITATGQRVTLRCSPRSGDLSVYWYQQSLDQGLQFLIQYYNGEERAKGNILERFSAQQFPDLHSELNLSSLELGDSALYFCASSATGNYGYTFGSGTRLTVV.

J is TRBJ1-6 and V is TRBV10-1, with D maybe TRBD1 (6 bases). The V gene's germline CDR1 is WNHNN and CDR2 SYGVQD (reference sequence). The length of the CDR3 is 14 residues. Trimming stripped 3 bases from V and 6 bases from J, with 9 bases between. CDR3 sequence (DNA): TGCGCCAGCAGTGATACAGGGAGTAATTCACCCCTCCACTTT. Protein product: CASSDTGSNSPLHF.

The rearrangement links TRBV1 to TRBJ2-7; the table gives TRBD2 as D, unverified against the DNA. TRBV1 is flagged as a pseudogene. The CDR3 consists of 13 residues. In DNA, the CDR3 is TGCACCAGCAGCCACTCGCGGGGCACCGAGCAGTACTTC. Its translation is CTSSHSRGTEQYF.

The J gene is TRBJ2-3, the V gene TRBV30; 9 bases fit TRBD2. The J segment lost 0 bases and the V segment lost 8 bases, leaving 3 bases of the junction unmatched. Germline V lookup: CDR1 GTSNPN, CDR2 SVGIG (reference sequence). CDR3 length equals 13 residues. CDR3 nucleotides: TGTGCCGTAGCGGGGGCGAGCACAGATACGCAGTATTTT. Protein product: CAVAGASTDTQYF. Together with reference TRBV30 and TRBJ2-3, the CDR3 gives the full variable domain: SQTIHQWPATLVQPVGSPLSLECTVEGTSNPNLYWYRQAAGRGLQLLFYSVGIGQISSEVPQNLSASRPQDRQFILSSKKLLLSDSGFYLCAVAGASTDTQYFGPGTRLTVL.

This clone was found a few times. The chain couples TRBV29-1 to TRBJ2-1; 8 positions agree with TRBD1. V shed 1 base and J 0 bases; nucleotides not matched to a gene: 5. The CDR3 length is 16 residues. From germline, CDR1 is SQVTM and CDR2 ANQGSEA. The CDR3 nucleotides are TGCAGCGTTGAAGTTCAGGGGGCCAGCTCCTACAATGAGCAGTTCTTC. Translating it yields CSVEVQGASSYNEQFF.

The chain links TRBV28 to TRBJ1-5; 7 bases align to TRBD1. This CDR3 has 15 amino acids. The germline CDR1 and CDR2 sequences are MDHEN and SYDVKM. J gave up 4 bases and V 6 bases, and 9 bases lay outside the gene matches. This chain's CDR3 is CASRPSTGWNQPQHF. As DNA, the CDR3 is TGTGCCAGCAGACCCTCGACAGGGTGGAATCAGCCCCAGCATTTT.

This chain links TRBV25-1 with TRBJ1-2, with TRBD1 identical over 9 bases. The V and J ends lost 4 bases and 1 base, in that order; junction bases with no gene match: 7. Germline V gives CDR1 MGHDK, CDR2 SYGVNS. This CDR3 is built from 16 residues. This CDR3 is CASSAGQGQHNYGYTF. CDR3 DNA: TGTGCCAGCAGTGCCGGACAGGGGCAACATAACTATGGCTACACCTTC.

This chain uses TRBV10-3 with TRBJ2-7; D is ambiguous. V was pared by 3 bases and J by 1 base, with 7 bases between. From germline, CDR1 is ENHRY and CDR2 SYGVKD. This CDR3 is 13 amino acids long. The CDR3 DNA follows: TGTGCCATCAGTGATTTGGCTTCCTACGAGCAGTACTTC. Protein: CAISDLASYEQYF.

This sequence joins TRBV5-1 and TRBJ2-1, with D perhaps matching TRBD1 (5 bases). Per germline, CDR1 SGHRS and CDR2 YFSETQ. V shed 4 bases and J shed 6 bases, with 17 bases lying between them. The CDR3 extends over 15 amino acids. This chain's CDR3 is CASSAKLDRPNEQFF. The CDR3 DNA is TGCGCCAGCAGCGCGAAATTAGACAGACCCAATGAGCAGTTCTTC.

The genes are TRBV7-2 and TRBJ1-4; 7 bases are a match to TRBD1. V gave up 0 bases and J gave up 7 bases; unmatched junction bases: 2. This CDR3 comprises 14 residues. Germline assignment: CDR1 SGHTA and CDR2 FQGNSA. CDR3 region: CASSLAGGSEKLFF. For the CDR3, the DNA is TGTGCCAGCAGCTTAGCAGGGGGCAGTGAAAAACTGTTTTTT.

Only one count was recorded for this clone. The rearrangement joins TRBV24-1 to TRBJ2-4, with a weak D call TRBD2 (6 bases). Germline CDR1 and CDR2: KGHDR and SFDVKD. This CDR3 has 16 amino acids. Trimming stripped 2 bases from V and 3 bases from J, with 13 bases between. The CDR3, as DNA: TGTGCCACCAGTGATTCCGGGGCGGGGAGCAAAAACATTCAGTACTTC. Amino acids: CATSDSGAGSKNIQYF.

V is TRBV7-2 and J is TRBJ2-2; TRBD1 matches 7 bases. This CDR3 has 15 amino acids. Losses at the gene ends were 1 base for V and 6 bases for J; bases not matched to a gene: 5. From germline, CDR1 is SGHTA and CDR2 FQGNSA. In DNA, the CDR3 is TGTGCCAGCAGCTTAGGCAACCAGGGGGCCGGGGAGCTGTTTTTT. Translated, it gives CASSLGNQGAGELFF. Variable domain in full (rest from reference TRBV7-2 and TRBJ2-2): GAGVSQSPSNKVTEKGKDVELRCDPISGHTALYWYRQSLGQGLEFLIYFQGNSAPDKSGLPSDRFSAERTGGSVSTLTIQRTQQEDSAVYLCASSLGNQGAGELFFGEGSRLTVL.

The chain has TRBV11-2 and TRBJ2-7; maybe TRBD2 (6 bases). Germline CDR1 is SGHAT and CDR2 is FQNNGV. The CDR3 totals 14 residues. The V end was cut by 2 bases, the J end by 2 bases, with 10 bases between. CDR3 region: CASSLRGSAYEQYV. As DNA, the CDR3 is TGTGCCAGCAGCTTACGGGGGTCGGCCTACGAGCAGTACGTC.

The chain is built from TRBV5-1 and TRBJ2-3; TRBD2 matches 8 bases. The junction had 2 bases not matched to a gene; V was cut back by 0 bases and J by 2 bases. Germline V gene sequence: CDR1 SGHRS, CDR2 YFSETQ. This CDR3 is 15 amino acids long. CDR3 sequence reads: CASSLGGLATDTQYF. The CDR3, as DNA: TGCGCCAGCAGCTTGGGTGGACTAGCCACAGATACGCAGTATTTT.

This chain links TRBV7-2 with TRBJ2-5, with D unclear. CDR3 size: 13 residues. V lost 1 base, J lost 4 bases, and 7 bases lay in between. Germline CDR1 reads SGHTA; CDR2 reads FQGNSA. CDR3 sequence reads: CASSLGSLETQYF. CDR3 coding DNA: TGTGCCAGCAGCTTAGGGAGCTTAGAGACCCAGTACTTC.

The rearrangement links TRBV4-3 to TRBJ1-2; 7 positions match TRBD1. The length of the CDR3 is 15 residues. The germline gives CDR1 LGHNA, CDR2 YSLEER. J was trimmed by 2 bases and V by 2 bases; bases with no gene match: 5. CDR3 in DNA: TGCGCCAGCAGCCAAAGTTGGACAGGCAACTATGGCTACACCTTC. As protein: CASSQSWTGNYGYTF.

The V call is TRBV18, the J call TRBJ1-4; a possible D gene is TRBD1 (6 bases). There are 17 residues in the CDR3. Germline V lookup: CDR1 KGHSH, CDR2 LQKENI. V gave up 4 bases and J gave up 0 bases, with 15 bases separating them. DNA for the CDR3: TGTGCCAGCTCACTAAACACCCACAGGGCAACTAATGAAAAACTGTTTTTT. Its translation: CASSLNTHRATNEKLFF.

In this sample, this clone turned up once. The chain recombines TRBV19 with TRBJ1-5, with D maybe TRBD1 (5 bases). The CDR3 is made up of 15 amino acids. The V and J ends lost 3 bases and 5 bases respectively, with 14 bases between them. The germline V gene encodes CDR1 LNHDA and CDR2 SQIVND (reference sequence). The CDR3 here is CASSIPGEAHQPQHF. For the CDR3, the DNA is TGTGCCAGTAGTATTCCGGGGGAGGCCCATCAGCCCCAGCATTTT.

This chain joins TRBV7-5 and TRBJ2-7; whether TRBD1, the table's D call, matches the DNA was not checked. TRBV7-5 represents a pseudogene. The CDR3 spans 16 residues. The CDR3 loop is CVRSLVLGQGGYEQYV. The DNA for the CDR3 is TGTGTCAGAAGCTTAGTGTTGGGACAGGGGGGGTACGAGCAGTACGTC.